Listed below are T cell receptor beta chains from one sample, sequenced in a study of T cell responses to AZD1222 COVID-19 vaccine. Profiling relied on immunoSEQ multiplex PCR, and the TCRdb table lists in-frame clones only, not all of them. The table lists 150,000 or so clones, roughly 90% of them singletons, with about 3% in the top ten. This specimen was peripheral blood, taken on day 0 of AZD1222 vaccination. All receptors come from an adult in good health. The CDR3 runs from the conserved cysteine through the conserved F or W. A D gene is named only where the DNA matches it firmly. The size of a clone is reported for some rows only, either as once, few or many, or as a class for expanded clones.

v_gene,abundance,d_gene,j_gene,CDR3aa,CDR3nt
TRBV2,few,-,TRBJ2-7,CASSLPYEQYF,TGTGCCAGCAGTCTACCTTACGAGCAGTACTTC
TRBV6-4,-,-,TRBJ1-5,CASSPEWSNQPQHF,TGTGCCAGCAGCCCCGAGTGGAGCAATCAGCCCCAGCATTTT
TRBV2,once,-,TRBJ1-5,CASSESSNQPQHF,TGTGCCAGCAGTGAATCTAGCAATCAGCCCCAGCATTTT
TRBV6-5,-,TRBD1,TRBJ1-6,CASSPSRQGASPLHF,TGTGCCAGCAGTCCGAGCCGACAGGGGGCTTCACCCCTCCACTTT
TRBV3-1/TRBV3-2,-,-,TRBJ1-3,CASSQTTSTRSIYF,TGTGCCAGCAGCCAAACCACATCGACACGGTCCATATATTTT
TRBV28,-,TRBD1,TRBJ1-4,CASSLGQKLFF,TGTGCCAGCAGCCTGGGACAGAAACTGTTTTTT
TRBV4-3,-,-,TRBJ1-1,CASSPDSVAEAFF,TGCGCCAGCAGCCCCGACAGCGTGGCTGAAGCTTTCTTT
TRBV4-1,-,-,TRBJ1-2,CASSQEMAGVNYGYTF,TGCGCCAGCAGCCAAGAAATGGCAGGGGTGAACTATGGCTACACCTTC
TRBV19,-,-,TRBJ2-3,CASSTLVGMADTQYF,TGTGCCAGTAGTACCCTAGTGGGTATGGCAGATACGCAGTATTTT
TRBV2,-,TRBD2,TRBJ2-1,CASTLGTSEPYNEQFF,TGTGCCAGCACACTCGGGACTAGCGAGCCCTACAATGAGCAGTTCTTC
TRBV4-3,-,-,TRBJ2-1,CASSLRGYNEQFF,TGCGCCAGCAGCCTCCGGGGGTACAATGAGCAGTTCTTC
TRBV19,-,-,TRBJ2-2,CASNIREGTGELFF,TGTGCCAGTAACATACGCGAGGGTACCGGGGAGCTGTTTTTT
TRBV7-2,-,-,TRBJ2-5,CASSLVNFGETQYF,TGTGCCAGCAGCTTAGTAAACTTTGGGGAGACCCAGTACTTC
TRBV7-9,-,-,TRBJ2-1,CASSLSGPFGEQFF,TGTGCCAGCAGCTTATCGGGACCCTTCGGTGAGCAGTTCTTC
TRBV7-6,-,TRBD2,TRBJ2-2,CASSLPLGLAGGPNTGELFF,TGTGCCAGCAGCTTACCGCTCGGACTAGCGGGGGGGCCGAACACCGGGGAGCTGTTTTTT
TRBV6-5,-,-,TRBJ2-3,CASSTGGGTDTQYF,TGTGCCAGCAGTACAGGGGGGGGCACAGATACGCAGTATTTT
TRBV6-5,-,-,TRBJ1-2,CASSFRGGLDYGYTF,TGTGCCAGCAGTTTTCGGGGGGGGCTGGACTATGGCTACACCTTC
TRBV5-1,once,-,TRBJ1-6,CASSPEWTQYNSPLHF,TGCGCCAGCAGCCCGGAATGGACACAGTATAATTCACCCCTCCACTTT
TRBV24-1,-,-,TRBJ2-1,CATSDLDPSYNEQFF,TGTGCCACCAGTGACCTCGACCCCTCCTACAATGAGCAGTTCTTC
TRBV4-3,-,-,TRBJ2-7,CASSQDGLGWEQYF,TGCGCCAGCAGCCAAGATGGGCTGGGGTGGGAGCAGTACTTC
TRBV18,once,TRBD2,TRBJ2-2,CASGYSGPYGRYNTGELFF,TGTGCCAGCGGTTACTCGGGCCCATACGGGAGGTACAACACCGGGGAGCTGTTTTTT
TRBV28,-,-,TRBJ1-5,CASSLDLGGHQPQHF,TGTGCCAGCAGTTTAGATTTAGGGGGTCACCAGCCCCAGCATTTT
TRBV19,-,-,TRBJ2-2,CASSRDTGELFF,TGTGCCAGTAGTAGGGACACCGGGGAGCTGTTTTTT
TRBV24-1,-,TRBD1,TRBJ1-6,CANAMDRPGISNNSPLHF,TGTGCCAATGCGATGGACAGGCCCGGAATATCAAATAATTCACCCCTCCACTTT
TRBV7-2,-,-,TRBJ1-5,CASSFARGHQPQHF,TGTGCCAGCAGCTTTGCCAGGGGACATCAGCCCCAGCATTTT
TRBV7-2,once,TRBD1,TRBJ2-7,CASSLRQGAFQKDEQYF,TGTGCCAGCAGCTTACGACAGGGGGCCTTCCAGAAGGACGAGCAGTACTTC
TRBV19,-,-,TRBJ2-1,CASSIGVGSNEQFF,TGTGCCAGTAGTATAGGGGTGGGCAGTAATGAGCAGTTCTTC
TRBV7-9,-,-,TRBJ1-2,CASSYTGRDYGYTF,TGTGCCAGCAGCTATACAGGGAGGGACTATGGCTACACCTTC
TRBV27,-,TRBD1,TRBJ2-7,CASSLLGQGYEQYF,TGTGCCAGCAGTTTACTCGGACAGGGCTACGAGCAGTACTTC
TRBV3-1/TRBV3-2,-,-,TRBJ1-6,CASSQGGRGSPLHF,TGTGCCAGCAGCCAAGGGGGTAGGGGTTCACCCCTCCACTTT
TRBV5-1,-,TRBD1,TRBJ1-2,CASSLAGTGYGYTF,TGCGCCAGCAGCTTGGCCGGGACAGGCTATGGCTACACCTTC
TRBV28,-,-,TRBJ1-2,CASSPFSFWHGYTF,TGTGCCAGCAGTCCCTTTTCTTTTTGGCATGGCTACACCTTC
TRBV6-5,-,-,TRBJ1-3,CASRRDLSGNTIYF,TGTGCCAGCAGAAGGGACCTCTCTGGAAACACCATATATTTT